One and the same sample provided the 5 T cell receptor beta chains below, sequenced in a study of human T cells and chemical hapten exposure. Described time point: healthy volunteer bleed at 6 weeks. It was unfractionated whole blood from which total RNA was extracted. In TCRdb, the RACE reads were re-called with MiXCR into one record per CDR3 protein. The table includes about 79,000 distinct CDR3 sequences, approximately 8.6% detected once. Sequenced material: whole blood. Receptor source: a male donor in good health. Some clones in this sample may be carry-over from other donors' samples.

The sample holds many counts of this clonotype. This chain uses TRBV6-6 with TRBJ1-3; D gene uncertain. This CDR3 has 14 amino acids. CDR1 MNHNY and CDR2 SVGAGI come from the germline V gene (reference sequence). V lost 6 bases to trimming and J lost 2 bases, with 11 bases between them. In nucleotides, the CDR3 is TGTGCCAGCAGCCAACAAAGCACTGGAAACACCATATATTTT. This codes for CASSQQSTGNTIYF.

This chain uses TRBV27 with TRBJ2-3; D remains ambiguous. This CDR3 contains 17 residues. With 4 bases removed from V and 2 bases from J, the gap between germline ends came to 19 bases. Per the germline V gene, CDR1 is MNHEY and CDR2 is SMNVEV (reference sequence). CDR3 loop: CASSSIWPEVYTDTQYF. CDR3 nucleotide sequence: TGTGCCAGCAGTTCAATCTGGCCCGAGGTATACACAGATACGCAGTATTTT.

At least ten counts were recorded for this clonotype. The chain has TRBV6-2 or TRBV6-3 and TRBJ2-3, with TRBD1 matching 7 bases. The CDR3 contains 17 residues. Germline V gives CDR1 MNHEY, CDR2 SVGEGT. The V segment lost 5 bases and the J segment 1 base; nucleotides outside the gene matches: 12. CDR3 protein: CASSPNTGVEGTDTQYF. CDR3 nucleotide sequence: TGTGCCAGCAGTCCAAACACAGGGGTTGAAGGCACAGATACGCAGTATTTT.

This clonotype turned up a few times. J is TRBJ2-1 and V is TRBV5-6, with 11 bases matching TRBD2. V trimming: 4 bases; J trimming: 5 bases; junction bases outside the gene matches: 8. CDR3 length: 16 residues. Looked up from germline, CDR1 is SGHDT and CDR2 is YYEEEE. CDR3 DNA: TGTGCCAGCAGCGGGGCAGGACTAGCGGGTCACAATGAGCAGTTCTTC. The encoded protein is CASSGAGLAGHNEQFF.

The V call is TRBV12-5, the J call TRBJ2-7; 9 bases are shared with TRBD1. The length of the CDR3 is 17 residues. Germline lookup yields CDR1 LGHNT and CDR2 FRNRAP. Trimming took 4 bases from V and 4 from J; bases not matched to a gene: 14. CDR3 nucleotides: TGTGCTAGTGGTTCCTACCCAGGGACAGGGATCACTTACGAGCAGTACTTC. Its protein product is CASGSYPGTGITYEQYF.